One sample yielded the 3 T cell receptor beta chains listed below, sequenced in a study of T cells in Graves' hyperthyroidism and ophthalmopathy. It was RNA transcripts that yielded the amplified TCR beta CDR3 regions. First-round RT-PCR of the TCR CDR3 relied on the HTBI primer set. MiXCR was run by TCRdb on the multiplex PCR reads, yielding one entry per CDR3 protein. Of around 200,000 distinct CDR3 sequences listed, approximately 17% are singletons. The material sequenced was blood. Receptors were obtained from a woman aged 45-60 years with Graves' hyperthyroidism.

This clonotype appeared many times. V usage is TRBV27 and J usage is TRBJ1-5; D is ambiguous. The CDR3 totals 13 residues. Germline lookup yields CDR1 MNHEY and CDR2 SMNVEV (reference sequence). V was shortened by 5 bases and J by 7 bases, with 12 bases between the two germline ends. The CDR3 bases are TGTGCCAGCAGTAAGTTGTGGGGACAGCCCCAGCATTTT. This gives the protein CASSKLWGQPQHF.

The chain has TRBV5-1 and TRBJ2-3; D is uncertain. This CDR3 region has 15 residues. V gave up 3 bases and J gave up 3 bases, with 14 bases separating them. Germline-derived CDR1 and CDR2 are SGHRS and YFSETQ. CDR3 sequence (DNA): TGCGCCAGCAGCTCTTGGACCGTAGAAACAGATACGCAGTATTTT. Its translation: CASSSWTVETDTQYF.

This clonotype came up once. The V call is TRBV4-2, the J call TRBJ2-7; TRBD2 matches 7 bases. Unmatched junction bases numbered 8, after V lost 0 bases and J lost 6 bases. The CDR3 consists of 15 residues. CDR1 is LGHNA, CDR2 YNFKEQ, per germline. This CDR3 reads CASSQELREFGEQYF. For the CDR3, the DNA is TGTGCCAGCAGCCAAGAGCTGCGGGAGTTCGGCGAGCAGTACTTC.